The TCR beta chain described here comes from a study of blood T cell repertoires in COVID-19. Study at large: Whether acute or convalescent, the COVID-19 samples came from the United States, Italy and Spain.

Looked up from germline, CDR1 is SEHNR and CDR2 is FQNEAQ (reference sequence). CDR3 size: 17 residues. J was trimmed by 7 bases and V by 5 bases; bases with no gene match: 15. Sequencing used immunoSEQ multiplex PCR; TCRdb keeps in-frame clones, though not all of them. This table has about 190,000 clones, roughly 91% appearing once. This receptor was obtained from a man between 40 and 49 years old with active or convalescent COVID-19. The chain combines TRBV7-9 with TRBJ1-4; the match to TRBD1 covers 8 bases. The sequenced sample consisted of peripheral blood. The chain's CDR3 is CASSRTTLDRGIEKLFF. CDR3 nucleotide sequence: TGTGCCAGCAGCCGTACTACCCTAGACAGGGGAATTGAAAAACTGTTTTTT.